The entry below describes one T cell receptor (beta chain). Only in-frame clones appear in the TCRdb table, and some are missing; sequencing was by immunoSEQ multiplex PCR. The sample contains 30,000 to 35,000 clones, around nine tenths of which appear only once. V lost 7 bases, J lost 8 bases, and 6 bases lay in between. CDR3 length: 10 amino acids. Germline loops: CDR1 SGHTA, CDR2 FQGTGA. This record comes from a study of T cell changes during pregnancy in multiple sclerosis. The sample in question was CD8+ T cells from peripheral blood mononuclear cells, obtained before pregnancy. This receptor was taken from a female donor with multiple sclerosis, enrolled in a pregnancy study. The chain is built from TRBV7-3 and TRBJ2-1; D possibly corresponds to TRBD2 (6 bases). In DNA, the CDR3 is TGTGCCAGCACGGGGGATGAGCAGTTCTTC. The encoded protein is CASTGDEQFF.